These 31 T cell receptor beta chains originate from one sample sequenced in a study of preoperative IRX-2 immunotherapy in early breast cancer. Documented treatment: preoperative locoregional IRX-2 cytokine immunotherapy. Clones were read by immunoSEQ multiplex PCR, and TCRdb kept only the in-frame ones, dropping some. The sample carries approximately 24,000 clones, 85% to 90% recorded once. The specimen was tumor tissue, collected after IRX-2 immunotherapy. Receptors were obtained from a human donor with breast cancer.

The V call is TRBV7-7, the J call TRBJ1-5; D may be TRBD1 (5 bases). The V gene's germline CDR1 is SSHAT and CDR2 FNYEAQ (reference sequence). The CDR3 extends over 16 amino acids. V lost 5 bases and J 0 bases, leaving 14 bases between the germline ends. The CDR3 protein is CASSLRDRHSNQPQHF. The CDR3 DNA reads as TGTGCCAGCAGCCTAAGGGACCGCCATAGCAATCAGCCCCAGCATTTT. Full variable domain (rest looked up from reference TRBV7-7 and TRBJ1-5): GAGVSQSPRYKVTKRGQDVTLRCDPISSHATLYWYQQALGQGPEFLTYFNYEAQPDKSGLPSDRFSAERPEGSISTLTIQRTEQRDSAMYRCASSLRDRHSNQPQHFGDGTRLSIL.

This sequence joins TRBV5-1 and TRBJ2-5; TRBD2 is a possible D gene (6 bases). Trimming took 3 bases from V and 1 from J, leaving 10 bases between them. CDR1 and CDR2 from the germline V gene are SGHRS and YFSETQ. The CDR3 extends over 14 amino acids. In nucleotides, the CDR3 is TGCGCCAGCAGCTCGGAGGGGATCCAAGAGACCCAGTACTTC. Protein sequence: CASSSEGIQETQYF.

This chain joins TRBV2 and TRBJ1-6, with TRBD1 identical over 8 bases. The CDR3 extends over 13 amino acids. Germline V gene sequence: CDR1 SNHLY, CDR2 FYNNEI. The J segment lost 10 bases and the V segment lost 6 bases, leaving 5 bases of the junction unmatched. The CDR3 nucleotides are TGTGCCAGCAGCGGACAGGGAGAATCACCCCTCCACTTT. Amino acid sequence: CASSGQGESPLHF.

V is TRBV5-1 and J is TRBJ1-4, with TRBD1 matching 7 bases. V shed 3 bases, J shed 3 bases, and the junction held 5 bases outside the gene matches. Germline assignment: CDR1 SGHRS and CDR2 YFSETQ. The CDR3 consists of 15 residues. CDR3 bases: TGCGCCAGCAGCTCCAGACAGGGATCTAATGAAAAACTGTTTTTT. This sequence encodes CASSSRQGSNEKLFF.

The CDR3 coding sequence is TGTGCCAGCAGTATGGTAACAGGGAAAAAGTATCAGCCCCAGCATTTT. Amino acid sequence: CASSMVTGKKYQPQHF. The chain combines TRBV28 with TRBJ1-5; a weak D match, TRBD1 (6 bases). Per germline, CDR1 MDHEN and CDR2 SYDVKM. V was pared by 5 bases and J by 5 bases, with 19 bases between. There are 16 residues in the CDR3.

V is TRBV4-1 and J is TRBJ1-5; no definite D call. V was trimmed by 4 bases and J by 0 bases, leaving 10 bases between them. Germline CDR1 and CDR2: MGHRA and YSYEKL. This CDR3 contains 15 residues. The CDR3 loop reads CASSLRLDSNQPQHF. Here the CDR3 DNA reads TGCGCCAGCAGCCTTAGATTAGATAGCAATCAGCCCCAGCATTTT.

The table lists this clone with a count of one. The chain is built from TRBV28 and TRBJ1-2; tentative D call: TRBD1 (6 bases). The germline CDR1 and CDR2 sequences are MDHEN and SYDVKM. The CDR3 spans 14 residues. Trimming removed 6 bases from V and 7 bases from J, with 18 bases in between. The CDR3 here is CASRRTGQSGGYTF. CDR3 bases: TGTGCCAGCAGGAGGACGGGACAATCAGGTGGCTACACCTTC.

The V gene is TRBV7-3, the J gene TRBJ2-1, with D possibly being TRBD2 (6 bases). The V and J ends lost 5 bases and 7 bases respectively, with 21 bases between them. CDR1 is SGHTA and CDR2 is FQGTGA in the germline V gene. The CDR3 runs 16 residues. The CDR3 sequence: CASSPGSSVGWNEQFF. Here the CDR3 DNA reads TGTGCCAGCAGCCCGGGTTCTAGCGTCGGTTGGAATGAGCAGTTCTTC.

This clone was seen once. The chain is built from TRBV5-1 and TRBJ2-7; the D gene could be TRBD1 or TRBD2 (5 bases each). Trimming took 4 bases from V and 0 from J, leaving 14 bases between them. The CDR3 sequence is 15 residues long. From germline, CDR1 is SGHRS and CDR2 YFSETQ. CDR3 sequence: CASSKAGTDSYEQYF. DNA for the CDR3: TGCGCCAGCAGCAAAGCCGGGACGGACTCCTACGAGCAGTACTTC.

CDR3 sequence reads: CASSAPSEGKAGDLRNTIYF. The CDR3 coding sequence is TGTGCCAGCAGCGCTCCCTCGGAGGGGAAGGCGGGGGACCTGCGAAACACCATATATTTT. V and J are TRBV9 and TRBJ1-3; TRBD1 might be the D (5 bases). The V end was cut by 3 bases, the J end by 5 bases, with 30 bases between. Germline-derived CDR1 and CDR2 are SGDLS and YYNGEE. The length of the CDR3 is 20 residues. Full variable domain (missing parts from reference TRBV9 and TRBJ1-3): DSGVTQTPKHLITATGQRVTLRCSPRSGDLSVYWYQQSLDQGLQFLIQYYNGEERAKGNILERFSAQQFPDLHSELNLSSLELGDSALYFCASSAPSEGKAGDLRNTIYFGEGSWLTVV.

Only one count was recorded for this clone. This chain joins TRBV11-3 and TRBJ1-1, with D perhaps matching TRBD1 (6 bases). This CDR3 comprises 17 residues. CDR1 and CDR2 from the germline V gene are SGHNT and YENEEA. Trimming removed 5 bases at V and 0 bases at J, with 19 bases between. The CDR3 coding sequence is TGTGCCAGCAGCCCTAGGGGCCGGACAGACATGAACACTGAAGCTTTCTTT. Translated: CASSPRGRTDMNTEAFF.

The J gene is TRBJ1-5, the V gene TRBV2; TRBD1 might be the D (5 bases). CDR3 length: 16 residues. Trimming cost V 6 bases and J 0 bases, with 15 bases left between them. CDR1 and CDR2 (germline): SNHLY, FYNNEI. The CDR3 sequence: CASSGSTETSNQPQHF. The CDR3 DNA reads as TGTGCCAGCAGCGGATCGACAGAGACTAGCAATCAGCCCCAGCATTTT.

The J gene is TRBJ2-5, the V gene TRBV5-1, with 15 bases that match TRBD2. This CDR3 contains 16 residues. From germline, CDR1 is SGHRS and CDR2 YFSETQ. V lost 5 bases to trimming and J lost 2 bases; unmatched junction nucleotides: 4. The CDR3 reads CASSGLAGGIQETQYF. CDR3 coding DNA: TGCGCCAGCAGTGGACTAGCGGGGGGGATTCAAGAGACCCAGTACTTC.

The J gene is TRBJ1-2, the V gene TRBV29-1; TRBD1 might be the D (6 bases). Trimming left V 7 bases short and J 3 bases short, with 18 bases between. CDR3 size: 14 residues. CDR1 and CDR2 from the germline V gene are SQVTM and ANQGSEA. The CDR3 loop is CSAGGDTTYYGYTF. The CDR3 nucleotides read TGCAGCGCTGGGGGGGACACGACCTACTATGGCTACACCTTC.

This chain connects TRBV5-5 to TRBJ1-2; D ambiguous. The CDR3 is 12 amino acids. Germline loops: CDR1 SGHKS, CDR2 YYEKEE (reference sequence). The V end lost 2 bases, the J end lost 5 bases, and 7 bases lay between the germline ends. CDR3 bases: TGTGCCAGCAGCTTTAGGCAGTATGGCTACACCTTC. Translation gives CASSFRQYGYTF. Full variable domain (remainder filled in from reference TRBV5-5 and TRBJ1-2): DAGVTQSPTHLIKTRGQQVTLRCSPISGHKSVSWYQQVLGQGPQFIFQYYEKEERGRGNFPDRFSARQFPNYSSELNVNALLLGDSALYLCASSFRQYGYTFGSGTRLTVV.

The rearrangement links TRBV4-1 to TRBJ2-3, with D possibly being TRBD2 (6 bases). From germline, CDR1 is MGHRA and CDR2 YSYEKL. V lost 0 bases to trimming and J lost 1 base, with 8 bases between them. The CDR3 consists of 15 residues. The CDR3, as DNA: TGCGCCAGCAGCCAAGAATTAGCGGGCACAGATACGCAGTATTTT. This encodes CASSQELAGTDTQYF.

The CDR3 DNA reads as TGCGCCAGCAGTCAAGGACAGGGTTGGGCTAATGAAAAACTGTTTTTT. Protein sequence: CASSQGQGWANEKLFF. The chain recombines TRBV10-1 with TRBJ1-4; 8 bases are shared with TRBD1. The CDR3 has 16 amino acids. Germline-derived CDR1 and CDR2 are WNHNN and SYGVQD (reference sequence). V lost 5 bases, J lost 3 bases, and 8 bases stayed unmatched.

This chain links TRBV6-5 with TRBJ1-2; 12 nucleotides agree with TRBD1. V lost 5 bases and J lost 13; bases outside the gene matches: 11. The CDR3 is 14 residues long. Looked up from germline, CDR1 is MNHEY and CDR2 is SVGAGI. The chain's CDR3 is CASSRTGTGGGFTF. The CDR3, as DNA: TGTGCCAGCAGTAGAACCGGGACAGGGGGCGGTTTCACCTTC.

The chain carries TRBV6-1 and TRBJ1-5; tentatively, D is TRBD1 (5 bases). This CDR3 has 15 residues. The germline CDR1 and CDR2 sequences are MNHNS and SASEGT. The ends were cut back, 4 bases at V and 2 bases at J, with 12 bases in the middle. CDR3 DNA: TGTGCCAGCAGTGGACAGCCTGGTGGCAATCAGCCCCAGCATTTT. As protein: CASSGQPGGNQPQHF.

Only one count was recorded for this clone. The chain has TRBV28 and TRBJ2-7; TRBD1 is a possible D gene (5 bases). V gave up 3 bases and J gave up 7 bases, with 16 bases separating them. The CDR3 totals 14 residues. Germline V gene lookup returns CDR1 MDHEN and CDR2 SYDVKM. In nucleotides, the CDR3 is TGTGCCAGCAGTTTCGGGCAGGGTGCTGGGGAGCAGTACGTC. This codes for CASSFGQGAGEQYV.

The chain couples TRBV15 to TRBJ1-3; a weak D match, TRBD1 (6 bases). This CDR3 contains 17 residues. Germline values: CDR1 LNHNV, CDR2 YYDKDF (reference sequence). V was cut by 0 bases and J by 0 bases, with 12 bases left in between. CDR3 region: CATSRDLTGSSGNTIYF. Written as DNA, the CDR3 is TGTGCCACCAGCAGAGATTTAACAGGGAGCTCTGGAAACACCATATATTTT.

The chain couples TRBV29-1 to TRBJ2-5; 8 bases are shared with TRBD2. After removal of 7 bases from V and 5 bases from J, the junction contained 6 bases not matched to a gene. The CDR3 covers 12 residues. Germline CDR1 is SQVTM and CDR2 is ANQGSEA. This CDR3 reads CSGRRGDETQYF. Written as DNA, the CDR3 is TGCAGCGGTAGGCGGGGGGACGAGACCCAGTACTTC.

V gene TRBV6-4 combines with J gene TRBJ1-1; D is possibly TRBD1 (6 bases). Deletions cut 3 bases from V and 3 bases from J, with 14 bases between. CDR1 is MRHNA and CDR2 is SNTAGT in the germline V gene. The length of the CDR3 is 15 residues. In DNA, the CDR3 is TGTGCCAGCAGTGAGCAGGGGAGTGAGTACACTGAAGCTTTCTTT. Protein sequence: CASSEQGSEYTEAFF.

The chain couples TRBV23-1 to TRBJ1-3; maybe TRBD1 (6 bases). TRBV23-1 falls under the ORF class, with uncertain function. The CDR3 extends over 13 amino acids. V was pared by 10 bases and J by 0 bases, with 10 bases between. This chain's CDR3 is CATHRASGNTIYF. CDR3 in DNA: TGCGCCACGCACAGGGCCTCTGGAAACACCATATATTTT.

This sequence joins TRBV5-4 and TRBJ1-6; tentatively, D is TRBD1 (6 bases). V was cut by 2 bases and J by 6 bases, with 9 bases left in between. This CDR3 has 14 residues. Per the germline V gene, CDR1 is SGHNT and CDR2 is YYREEE (reference sequence). The CDR3 spells CASSLQGTNSPLHF. The CDR3 region has the DNA TGTGCCAGCAGCTTACAGGGAACTAATTCACCCCTCCACTTT.

J is TRBJ1-6 and V is TRBV7-8, with unresolved D. CDR1 is SGHVS, CDR2 FQNEAQ, per germline. The CDR3 extends over 12 amino acids. The V and J ends lost 6 bases and 5 bases respectively, with 5 bases between them. CDR3 DNA: TGTGCCAGCAGGTCTGATAATTCACCCCTCCACTTT. The encoded protein is CASRSDNSPLHF. Full variable domain (missing parts from reference TRBV7-8 and TRBJ1-6): GAGVSQSPRYKVAKRGQDVALRCDPISGHVSLFWYQQALGQGPEFLTYFQNEAQLDKSGLPSDRFFAERPEGSVSTLKIQRTQQEDSAVYLCASRSDNSPLHFGNGTRLTVT.

CDR3 sequence (DNA): TGTGCCAGCAGCTTAGGGGGACAGGTCAATTCACCCCTCCACTTT. Protein sequence: CASSLGGQVNSPLHF. V is TRBV11-3 and J is TRBJ1-6; 8 positions match TRBD1. The junction had 3 bases not matched to a gene; V was cut back by 1 base and J by 7 bases. The CDR3 extends over 15 amino acids. Germline CDR1 and CDR2: SGHNT and YENEEA.

The chain recombines TRBV10-3 with TRBJ2-5; 11 nucleotides line up with TRBD2. Trimming removed 5 bases from V and 1 base from J; junction bases left unmatched: 0. Germline-derived CDR1 and CDR2 are ENHRY and SYGVKD. The CDR3 covers 14 residues. CDR3 amino acids: CAISLAGGQETQYF. CDR3 in DNA: TGTGCCATCAGTCTAGCGGGGGGCCAAGAGACCCAGTACTTC.

In this sample, this clone turned up a few times. The chain combines TRBV19 with TRBJ1-3, with 7 bases lining up with TRBD1. The CDR3 sequence is 14 residues long. The germline gives CDR1 LNHDA, CDR2 SQIVND (reference sequence). V shed 3 bases and J 2 bases; nucleotides not matched to a gene: 1. The CDR3 region has the DNA TGTGCCAGTAGTATCGACAGGGCTGGAAACACCATATATTTT. Its protein is CASSIDRAGNTIYF.

The table lists this clone with a count of one. The CDR3 is CASSLGNQETQYF. The CDR3 coding sequence is TGCGCCAGCAGCTTGGGTAACCAAGAGACCCAGTACTTC. This chain uses TRBV5-1 with TRBJ2-5; D remains unclear. The germline gives CDR1 SGHRS, CDR2 YFSETQ. The CDR3 is 13 residues long. Trimming removed 0 bases at V and 0 bases at J, with 3 bases between.

V gene TRBV5-4 combines with J gene TRBJ2-7; TRBD1 aligns across 7 bases. The CDR3 is 13 residues long. V lost 0 bases, J lost 5 bases, and 2 bases stayed unmatched. Germline V CDR1 and CDR2: SGHNT, YYREEE (reference sequence). DNA for the CDR3: TGTGCCAGCAGCTTGGACAGGGGCGACGAGCAGTACGTC. This encodes CASSLDRGDEQYV.